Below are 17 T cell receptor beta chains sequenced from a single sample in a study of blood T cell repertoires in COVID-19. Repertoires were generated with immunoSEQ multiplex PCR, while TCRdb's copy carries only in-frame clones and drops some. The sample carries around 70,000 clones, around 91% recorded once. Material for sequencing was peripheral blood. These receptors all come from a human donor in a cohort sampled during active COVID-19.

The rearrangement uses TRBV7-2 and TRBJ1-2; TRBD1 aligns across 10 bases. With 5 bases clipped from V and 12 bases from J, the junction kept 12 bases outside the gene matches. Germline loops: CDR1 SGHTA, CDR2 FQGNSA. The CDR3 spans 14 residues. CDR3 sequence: CASSLDRGTRAHTF. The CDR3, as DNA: TGTGCCAGCAGCCTGGACAGGGGGACCCGTGCCCACACCTTC. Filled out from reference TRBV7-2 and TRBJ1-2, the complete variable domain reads GAGVSQSPSNKVTEKGKDVELRCDPISGHTALYWYRQSLGQGLEFLIYFQGNSAPDKSGLPSDRFSAERTGGSVSTLTIQRTQQEDSAVYLCASSLDRGTRAHTFGSGTRLTVV.

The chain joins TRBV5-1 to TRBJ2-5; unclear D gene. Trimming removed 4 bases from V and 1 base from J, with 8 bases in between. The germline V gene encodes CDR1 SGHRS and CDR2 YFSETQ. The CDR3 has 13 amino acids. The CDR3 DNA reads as TGCGCCAGCAGCCAGACAAGCCAAGAGACCCAGTACTTC. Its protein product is CASSQTSQETQYF.

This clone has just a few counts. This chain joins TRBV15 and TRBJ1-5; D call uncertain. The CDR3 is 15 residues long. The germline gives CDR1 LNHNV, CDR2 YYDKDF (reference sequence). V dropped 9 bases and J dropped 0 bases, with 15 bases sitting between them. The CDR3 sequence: CATRRFEGSNQPQHF. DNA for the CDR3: TGTGCCACGCGGAGGTTTGAAGGTAGCAATCAGCCCCAGCATTTT. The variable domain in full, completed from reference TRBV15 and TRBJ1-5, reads DAMVIQNPRYQVTQFGKPVTLSCSQTLNHNVMYWYQQKSSQAPKLLFHYYDKDFNNEADTPDNFQSRRPNTSFCFLDIRSPGLGDTAMYLCATRRFEGSNQPQHFGDGTRLSIL.

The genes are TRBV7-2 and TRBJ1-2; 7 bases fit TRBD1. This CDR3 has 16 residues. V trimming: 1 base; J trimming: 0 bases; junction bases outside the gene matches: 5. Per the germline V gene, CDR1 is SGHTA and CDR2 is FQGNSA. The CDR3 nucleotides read TGTGCCAGCAGCTTAGGTGGGACAGAAGCTAACTATGGCTACACCTTC. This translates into CASSLGGTEANYGYTF.

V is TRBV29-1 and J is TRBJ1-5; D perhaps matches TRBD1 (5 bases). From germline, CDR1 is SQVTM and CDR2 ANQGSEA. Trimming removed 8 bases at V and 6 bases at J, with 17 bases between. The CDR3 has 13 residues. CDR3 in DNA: TGCAGCCCCCCAGCGGGGCGCGGTCAGCCCCAGCATTTT. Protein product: CSPPAGRGQPQHF.

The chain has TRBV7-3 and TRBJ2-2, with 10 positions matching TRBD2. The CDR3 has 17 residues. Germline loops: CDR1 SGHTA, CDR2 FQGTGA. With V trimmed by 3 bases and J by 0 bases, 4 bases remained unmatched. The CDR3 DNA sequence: TGTGCCAGCAGCTTTCCTAGCGGGGGAACGAACACCGGGGAGCTGTTTTTT. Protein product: CASSFPSGGTNTGELFF.

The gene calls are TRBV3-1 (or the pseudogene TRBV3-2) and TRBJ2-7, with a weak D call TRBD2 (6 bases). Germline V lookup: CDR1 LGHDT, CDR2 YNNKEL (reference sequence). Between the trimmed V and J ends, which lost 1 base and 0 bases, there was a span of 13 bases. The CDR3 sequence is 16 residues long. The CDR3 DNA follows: TGTGCCAGCAGCCAAGTTTTCGGGGGATACTCCTACGAGCAGTACTTC. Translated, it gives CASSQVFGGYSYEQYF.

The CDR3 nucleotides read TGTGCCAGCAGCAATACAGGGGGCAATGGCTACACCTTC. Its protein is CASSNTGGNGYTF. V usage is TRBV12-3 or TRBV12-4 and J usage is TRBJ1-2, with 9 bases matching TRBD1. The CDR3 spans 13 residues. J was trimmed by 6 bases and V by 6 bases; bases with no gene match: 5.

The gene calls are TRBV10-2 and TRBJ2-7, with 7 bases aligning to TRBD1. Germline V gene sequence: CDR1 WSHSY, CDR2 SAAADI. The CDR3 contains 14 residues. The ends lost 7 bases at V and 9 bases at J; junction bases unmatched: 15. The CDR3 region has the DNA TGCGCCAGCACCGACAGGGCACCCTACGAGTGGCAGTACTTC. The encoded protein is CASTDRAPYEWQYF.

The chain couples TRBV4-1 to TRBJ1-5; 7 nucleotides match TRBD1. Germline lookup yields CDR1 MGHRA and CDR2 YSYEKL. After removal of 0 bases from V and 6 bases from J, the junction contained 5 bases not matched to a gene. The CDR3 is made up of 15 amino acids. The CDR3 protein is CASSQEGGTGQPQHF. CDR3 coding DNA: TGCGCCAGCAGCCAAGAAGGGGGCACGGGTCAGCCCCAGCATTTT.

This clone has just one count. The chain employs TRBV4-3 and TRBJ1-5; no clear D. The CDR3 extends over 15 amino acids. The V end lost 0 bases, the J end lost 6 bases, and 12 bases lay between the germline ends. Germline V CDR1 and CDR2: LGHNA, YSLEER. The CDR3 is CASSQDRGASQPQHF. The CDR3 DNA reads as TGCGCCAGCAGCCAAGATCGAGGAGCCAGTCAGCCCCAGCATTTT.

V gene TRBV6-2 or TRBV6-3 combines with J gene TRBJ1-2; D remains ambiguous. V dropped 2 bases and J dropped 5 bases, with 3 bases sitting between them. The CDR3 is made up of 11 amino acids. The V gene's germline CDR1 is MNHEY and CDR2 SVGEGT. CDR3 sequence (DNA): TGTGCCAGCAGTTACCCATATGGCTACACCTTC. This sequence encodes CASSYPYGYTF.

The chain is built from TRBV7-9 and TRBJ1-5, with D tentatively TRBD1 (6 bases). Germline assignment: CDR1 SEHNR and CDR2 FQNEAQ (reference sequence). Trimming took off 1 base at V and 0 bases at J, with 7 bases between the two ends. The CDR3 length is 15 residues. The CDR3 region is CASSLGTVSNQPQHF. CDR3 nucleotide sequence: TGTGCCAGCAGCTTAGGGACAGTTAGCAATCAGCCCCAGCATTTT.

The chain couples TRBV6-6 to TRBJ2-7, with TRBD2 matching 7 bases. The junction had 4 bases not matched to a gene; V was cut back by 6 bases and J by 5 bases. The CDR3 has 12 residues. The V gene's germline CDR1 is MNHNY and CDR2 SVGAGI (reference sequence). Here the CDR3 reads CASSHGGNEQYF. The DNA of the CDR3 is TGTGCCAGCAGCCACGGGGGGAACGAGCAGTACTTC.

The CDR3 protein is CASSLGEGNQPQHF. CDR3 DNA: TGTGCCAGCAGCTTGGGGGAGGGCAATCAGCCCCAGCATTTT. V and J are TRBV11-2 and TRBJ1-5; weak D call: TRBD1 (5 bases). The CDR3 has 14 residues. Trimming took 3 bases from V and 2 from J, leaving 8 bases between them. The germline V gene has CDR1 SGHAT and CDR2 FQNNGV.

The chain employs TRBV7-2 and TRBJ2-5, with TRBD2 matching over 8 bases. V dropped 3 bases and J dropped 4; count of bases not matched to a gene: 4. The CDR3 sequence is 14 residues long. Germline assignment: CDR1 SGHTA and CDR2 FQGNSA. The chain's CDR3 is CASSFGTRGETQYF. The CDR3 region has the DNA TGTGCCAGCAGCTTCGGGACTAGAGGAGAGACCCAGTACTTC.

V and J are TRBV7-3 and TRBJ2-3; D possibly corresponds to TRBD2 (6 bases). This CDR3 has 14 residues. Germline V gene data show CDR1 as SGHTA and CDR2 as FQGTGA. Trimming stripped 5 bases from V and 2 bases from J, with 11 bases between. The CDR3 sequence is CASSTRTNTDTQYF. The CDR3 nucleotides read TGTGCCAGCAGCACCCGGACTAACACAGATACGCAGTATTTT.